This T cell receptor beta chain originates from a study of T cell repertoires in cytomegalovirus infection. Background on the study: Alongside well-studied HLA-B-restricted CMV epitopes, recently identified HLA-C-restricted CMV epitopes were also used. Carrying CMV and the relevant HLA type showed in public TCR beta signatures. Study-level results: Dominant in the ex vivo response were TCR beta clonotypes restricted by HLA-C and specific for CMV.

The germline V gene has CDR1 MDHEN and CDR2 SYDVKM. J was trimmed by 1 base and V by 4 bases; bases with no gene match: 10. This CDR3 has 18 amino acids. TCRdb ran MiXCR on the reads and lists one entry per CDR3 protein. The top ten clones hold roughly a sixth of a sample with some 480,000 distinct CDR3 sequences, 30% to 40% of them seen once. This clonotype was found a few times. Antigen unknown. The V and J genes are TRBV28 and TRBJ2-5; 12 bases match TRBD2. The specimen comprised cultured PBMCs, sampled from culture after CMV antigen stimulation. The clonotype comes from a human donor in good health (CMV status not recorded). Some clones in this sample may be carry-over from other donors' samples. The CDR3 loop reads CASSSGLAGKNFQETQYF. The CDR3 coding sequence is TGTGCCAGCAGTTCCGGACTAGCGGGGAAGAATTTCCAAGAGACCCAGTACTTC.